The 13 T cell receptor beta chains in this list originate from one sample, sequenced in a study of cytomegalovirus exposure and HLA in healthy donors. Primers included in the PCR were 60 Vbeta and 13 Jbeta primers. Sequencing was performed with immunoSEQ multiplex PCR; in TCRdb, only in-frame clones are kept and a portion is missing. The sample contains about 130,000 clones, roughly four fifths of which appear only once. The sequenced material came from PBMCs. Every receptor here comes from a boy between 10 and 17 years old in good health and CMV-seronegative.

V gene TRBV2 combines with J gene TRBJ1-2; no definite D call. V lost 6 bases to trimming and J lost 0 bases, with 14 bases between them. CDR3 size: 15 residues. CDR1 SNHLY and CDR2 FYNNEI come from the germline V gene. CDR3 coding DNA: TGTGCCAGCAGGAATCGACTGAACTCTAACTATGGCTACACCTTC. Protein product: CASRNRLNSNYGYTF. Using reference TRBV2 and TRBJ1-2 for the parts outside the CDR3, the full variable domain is EPEVTQTPSHQVTQMGQEVILRCVPISNHLYFYWYRQILGQKVEFLVSFYNNEISEKSEIFDDQFSVERPDGSNFTLKIRSTKLEDSAMYFCASRNRLNSNYGYTFGSGTRLTVV.

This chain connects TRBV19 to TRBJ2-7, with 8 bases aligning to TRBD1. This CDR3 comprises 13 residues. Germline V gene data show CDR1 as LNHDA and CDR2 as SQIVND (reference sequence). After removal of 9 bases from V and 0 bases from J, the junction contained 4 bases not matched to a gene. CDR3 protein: CASRDRTSYEQYF. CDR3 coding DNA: TGTGCCAGCCGGGACAGGACCTCCTACGAGCAGTACTTC.

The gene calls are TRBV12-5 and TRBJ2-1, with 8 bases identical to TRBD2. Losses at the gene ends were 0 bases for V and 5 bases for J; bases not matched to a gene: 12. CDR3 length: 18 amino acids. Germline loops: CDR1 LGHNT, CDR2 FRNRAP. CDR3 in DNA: TGTGCTAGTGGTTTGGTAGTCGGAGCGGGAGAGACGGACAATGAGCAGTTCTTC. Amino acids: CASGLVVGAGETDNEQFF.

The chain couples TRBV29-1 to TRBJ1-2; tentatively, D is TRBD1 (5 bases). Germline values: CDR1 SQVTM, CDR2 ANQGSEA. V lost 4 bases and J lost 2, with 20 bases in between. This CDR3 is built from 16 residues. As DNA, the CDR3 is TGCAGCGTTGGGGGCGGGGGAGCTTTCCTAAACTATGGCTACACCTTC. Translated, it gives CSVGGGGAFLNYGYTF.

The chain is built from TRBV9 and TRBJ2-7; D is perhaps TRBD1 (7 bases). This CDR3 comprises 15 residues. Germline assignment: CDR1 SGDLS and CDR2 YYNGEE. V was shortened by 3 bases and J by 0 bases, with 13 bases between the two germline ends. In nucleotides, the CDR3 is TGTGCCAGCAGCGCGGGGGACAGTAACTCCTACGAGCAGTACTTC. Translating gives CASSAGDSNSYEQYF.

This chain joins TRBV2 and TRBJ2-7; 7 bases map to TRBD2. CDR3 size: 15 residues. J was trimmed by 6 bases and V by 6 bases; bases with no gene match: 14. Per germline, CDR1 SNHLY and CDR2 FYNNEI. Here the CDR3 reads CASRKSSGNPSEQYF. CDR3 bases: TGTGCCAGCAGGAAGTCGAGCGGGAATCCGAGCGAGCAGTACTTC.

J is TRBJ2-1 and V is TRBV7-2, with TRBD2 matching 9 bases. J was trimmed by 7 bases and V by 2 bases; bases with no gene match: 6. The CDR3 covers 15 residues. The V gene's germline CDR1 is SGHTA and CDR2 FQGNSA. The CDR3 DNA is TGTGCCAGCAGCTTATTTAGCGGGGGAGATAATGAGCAGTTCTTC. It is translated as CASSLFSGGDNEQFF.

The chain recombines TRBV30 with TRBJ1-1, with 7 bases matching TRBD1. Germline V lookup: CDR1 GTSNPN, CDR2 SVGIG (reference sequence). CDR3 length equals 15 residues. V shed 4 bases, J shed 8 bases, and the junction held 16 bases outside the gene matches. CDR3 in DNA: TGTGCCTGGAAAGAGGTCAGGGGGTTCGGGGTAGAAGCTTTCTTT. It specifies CAWKEVRGFGVEAFF.

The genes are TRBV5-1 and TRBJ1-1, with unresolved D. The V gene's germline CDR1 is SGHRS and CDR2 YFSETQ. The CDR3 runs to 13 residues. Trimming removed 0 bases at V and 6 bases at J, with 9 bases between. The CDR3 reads CASSLVGRAEAFF. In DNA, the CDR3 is TGCGCCAGCAGCTTGGTAGGGAGGGCTGAAGCTTTCTTT.

In nucleotides, the CDR3 is TGCGCCAGCAGTGACCGCGCGGGGGGGAATGAGCAGTTCTTC. Translation gives CASSDRAGGNEQFF. The J gene is TRBJ2-1, the V gene TRBV5-1; 9 positions agree with TRBD2. Germline lookup yields CDR1 SGHRS and CDR2 YFSETQ. V trimming: 5 bases; J trimming: 7 bases; junction bases outside the gene matches: 7. The CDR3 extends over 14 amino acids.

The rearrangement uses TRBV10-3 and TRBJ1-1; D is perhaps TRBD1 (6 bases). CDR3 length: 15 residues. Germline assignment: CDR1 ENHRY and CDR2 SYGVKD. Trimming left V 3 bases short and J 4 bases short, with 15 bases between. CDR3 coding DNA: TGTGCCATCAGTGATCGGTCCACAGGGAGCACTGAAGCTTTCTTT. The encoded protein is CAISDRSTGSTEAFF.

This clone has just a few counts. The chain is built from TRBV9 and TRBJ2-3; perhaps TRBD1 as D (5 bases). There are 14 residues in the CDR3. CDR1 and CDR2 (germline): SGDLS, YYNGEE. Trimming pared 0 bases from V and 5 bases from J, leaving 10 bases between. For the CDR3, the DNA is TGTGCCAGCAGCGTAGAGGGGTTCCAAGATACGCAGTATTTT. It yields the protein CASSVEGFQDTQYF.

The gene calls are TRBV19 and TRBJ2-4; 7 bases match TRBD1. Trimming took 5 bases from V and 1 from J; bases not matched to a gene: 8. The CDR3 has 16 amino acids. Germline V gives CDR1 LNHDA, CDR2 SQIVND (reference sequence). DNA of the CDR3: TGTGCCAGTAGTCCAGGGGGACGGAGCGCCAAAAACATTCAGTACTTC. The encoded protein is CASSPGGRSAKNIQYF.